These T cell receptor beta chains were read from a single sample in a study of low-dose radiotherapy and immunotherapy resistance in tumors. TCRdb re-analysed the reads in MiXCR, keeping a single row per CDR3 protein. The profile covers 40,000 to 65,000 distinct CDR3 sequences, with approximately 35% appearing a single time and 8.2% taken by the ten largest. The material was PBMCs, obtained after low-dose radiotherapy plus immunotherapy. These receptors originate from a male donor with rectosigmoid adenocarcinoma. CDR3s include the opening cysteine and the closing phenylalanine or tryptophan. The D gene is left open where the match is weak. Not all rows give a size; the values are once, few, many and, for expanded clones, a class.

v_gene	abundance	d_gene	j_gene	CDR3aa	CDR3nt
TRBV28	.	TRBD1	TRBJ2-4	CASSLNRGLATKNIQYF	TGTGCCAGCAGTTTAAACAGGGGGCTTGCTACCAAAAACATTCAGTACTTC
TRBV5-1	many	TRBD2	TRBJ2-2	CASTGLAGIAGELFF	TGCGCCAGCACAGGACTAGCGGGGATTGCCGGGGAGCTGTTTTTT
TRBV6-2/TRBV6-3	.	TRBD2	TRBJ2-1	CASSEDGTSGDNEQFF	TGTGCCAGCAGTGAGGACGGGACTAGCGGCGACAATGAGCAGTTCTTC
TRBV19	many	.	TRBJ2-7	CATQRANSYEQYF	TGTGCCACCCAACGGGCCAACTCCTACGAGCAGTACTTC
TRBV7-9	.	.	TRBJ2-3	CASSPPGASTDTQYF	TGTGCCAGCAGCCCCCCCGGGGCGAGCACAGATACGCAGTATTTT
TRBV5-4	many	.	TRBJ2-5	CASSLAGIQETQYF	TGTGCCAGCAGCTTGGCCGGCATCCAAGAGACCCAGTACTTC
TRBV5-4	.	.	TRBJ2-2	CASSLFGKANTGELFF	TGTGCCAGCAGCTTGTTCGGCAAGGCGAACACCGGGGAGCTGTTTTTT
TRBV6-2/TRBV6-3	.	TRBD2	TRBJ2-5	CASSYQAGGPQETQYF	TGTGCCAGCAGTTACCAAGCGGGAGGGCCCCAAGAGACCCAGTACTTC
TRBV4-1	many	.	TRBJ2-1	CASSQEPGLEIYNEQFF	TGCGCCAGCAGCCAAGAACCGGGACTGGAGATATACAATGAGCAGTTCTTC
TRBV4-1	.	.	TRBJ1-5	CASSQDQSASSNQPQHF	TGCGCCAGCAGCCAAGATCAGTCTGCAAGTAGCAATCAGCCCCAGCATTTT
TRBV4-3	many	.	TRBJ2-2	CASSQEGFAGELFF	TGCGCCAGCAGCCAAGAAGGGTTCGCCGGGGAGCTGTTTTTT
TRBV28	few	.	TRBJ1-5	CASSRWDGGVGNPQHF	TGTGCCAGCAGCCGATGGGACGGAGGAGTGGGGAATCCCCAGCATTTT
TRBV5-1	many	TRBD1	TRBJ1-4	CASSSGTGLEKLFF	TGCGCCAGCAGCTCCGGGACAGGGCTTGAAAAACTGTTTTTT
TRBV29-1	.	TRBD2	TRBJ2-1	CSVTSASYNEQFF	TGCAGCGTTACTAGCGCCTCCTACAATGAGCAGTTCTTC
TRBV20-1	.	TRBD2	TRBJ2-3	CSARARSGGSTDTQYF	TGCAGTGCTAGAGCTAGGAGCGGGGGGAGCACAGATACGCAGTATTTT
TRBV4-2	many	TRBD2	TRBJ2-3	CASSQGTSGGDTQYF	TGTGCCAGCAGCCAAGGAACTAGCGGAGGGGATACGCAGTATTTT
TRBV7-2	many	.	TRBJ1-1	CASMSGRYTEAFF	TGTGCCAGCATGTCGGGCAGGTACACTGAAGCTTTCTTT
TRBV28	few	TRBD1	TRBJ1-3	CASSWPGQGSGNTIYF	TGTGCCAGCAGTTGGCCGGGACAGGGTTCAGGAAACACCATATATTTT
TRBV12-3/TRBV12-4	.	TRBD1	TRBJ1-6	CASKYTGGGQSPLHF	TGTGCCAGCAAATACACAGGGGGGGGTCAGTCACCCCTCCACTTT
TRBV5-3	.	TRBD1	TRBJ2-7	CASSGQGIEQYF	TGTGCCAGCAGCGGACAGGGAATCGAGCAGTACTTC
TRBV28	.	TRBD2	TRBJ2-1	CASSFRSGTSGSNEQFF	TGTGCCAGCAGTTTCAGATCCGGGACTAGCGGATCCAATGAGCAGTTCTTC
TRBV28	.	TRBD2	TRBJ2-1	CASSLTISASGNGEQFF	TGTGCCAGCAGTTTGACGATCTCGGCTAGCGGGAACGGTGAGCAGTTCTTC
TRBV28	.	.	TRBJ2-1	CASRPRDMASNEQCF	TGTGCCAGCAGACCCCGGGACATGGCATCAAATGAGCAGTGCTTC
TRBV12-3/TRBV12-4	many	.	TRBJ2-2	CASSFLRHGELFF	TGTGCCAGCAGTTTCCTCAGGCACGGGGAGCTGTTTTTT
TRBV6-8	.	.	TRBJ1-2	CASTPTGNYGYTF	TGTGCCAGCACCCCTACAGGGAACTATGGCTACACCTTC
TRBV11-3	many	.	TRBJ2-1	CASSPRGALSYNEQFF	TGTGCCAGCAGCCCCCGGGGGGCCCTATCCTACAATGAGCAGTTCTTC